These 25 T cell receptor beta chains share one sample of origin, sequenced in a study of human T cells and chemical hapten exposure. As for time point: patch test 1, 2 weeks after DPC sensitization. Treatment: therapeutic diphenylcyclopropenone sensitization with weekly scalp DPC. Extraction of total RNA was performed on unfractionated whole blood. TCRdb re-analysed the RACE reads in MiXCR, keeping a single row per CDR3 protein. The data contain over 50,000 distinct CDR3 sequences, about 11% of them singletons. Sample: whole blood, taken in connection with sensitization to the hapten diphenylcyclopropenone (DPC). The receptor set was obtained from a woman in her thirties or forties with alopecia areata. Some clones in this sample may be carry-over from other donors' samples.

The CDR3 loop reads CASMLQGNTGELFF. In DNA form, the CDR3 reads TGTGCCAGCATGCTACAGGGGAACACCGGGGAGCTGTTTTTT. The chain carries TRBV7-9 and TRBJ2-2; a possible D gene is TRBD1 (6 bases). V was shortened by 7 bases and J by 1 base, with 10 bases between the two germline ends. The CDR3 consists of 14 residues. The germline V gene encodes CDR1 SEHNR and CDR2 FQNEAQ (reference sequence).

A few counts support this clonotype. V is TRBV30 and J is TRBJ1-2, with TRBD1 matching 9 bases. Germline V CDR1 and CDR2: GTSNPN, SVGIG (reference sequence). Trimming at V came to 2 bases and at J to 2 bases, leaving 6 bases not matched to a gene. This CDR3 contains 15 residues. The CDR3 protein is CAWSSGDRANYGYTF. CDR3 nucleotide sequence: TGTGCCTGGAGTTCCGGGGACAGGGCCAACTATGGCTACACCTTC.

CDR3 region: CASSPQGGRAEAFF. The DNA for the CDR3 is TGTGCCAGCTCACCCCAGGGTGGAAGGGCTGAAGCTTTCTTT. This rearrangement joins TRBV18 to TRBJ1-1; tentatively, D is TRBD1 (5 bases). The germline CDR1 and CDR2 sequences are KGHSH and LQKENI. Between the trimmed V and J ends, which lost 3 bases and 6 bases, there was a span of 14 bases. There are 14 residues in the CDR3.

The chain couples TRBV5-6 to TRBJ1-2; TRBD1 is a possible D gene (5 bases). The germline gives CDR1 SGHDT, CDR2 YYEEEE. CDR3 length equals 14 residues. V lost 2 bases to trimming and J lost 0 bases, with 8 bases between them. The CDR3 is CASSLGTSNYGYTF. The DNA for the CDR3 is TGTGCCAGCAGCTTAGGGACTTCTAACTATGGCTACACCTTC.

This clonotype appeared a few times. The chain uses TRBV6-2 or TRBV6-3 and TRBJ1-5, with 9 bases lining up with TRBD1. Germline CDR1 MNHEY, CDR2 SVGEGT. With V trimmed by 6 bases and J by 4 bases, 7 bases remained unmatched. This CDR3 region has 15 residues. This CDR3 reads CASRTQGAENQPQHF. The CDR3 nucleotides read TGTGCCAGCAGAACACAGGGGGCCGAGAATCAGCCCCAGCATTTT.

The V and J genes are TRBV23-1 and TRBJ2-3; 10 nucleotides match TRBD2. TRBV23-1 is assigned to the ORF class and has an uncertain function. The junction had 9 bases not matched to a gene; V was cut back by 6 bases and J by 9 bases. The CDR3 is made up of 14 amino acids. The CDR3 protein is CASSRSGRPGTQYF. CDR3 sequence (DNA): TGCGCCAGCAGCCGTAGCGGGAGGCCCGGCACGCAGTATTTT.

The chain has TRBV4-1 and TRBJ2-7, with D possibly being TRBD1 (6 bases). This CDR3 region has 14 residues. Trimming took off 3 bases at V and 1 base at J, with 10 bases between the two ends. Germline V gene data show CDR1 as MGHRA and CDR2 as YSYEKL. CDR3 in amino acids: CASSHFGQSYEQYF. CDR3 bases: TGCGCCAGCAGCCACTTTGGACAGTCCTACGAGCAGTACTTC.

In DNA, the CDR3 is TGTGCCAGCAGCGTAGGGGTCGGTGGCTACACCTTC. Amino acids: CASSVGVGGYTF. The chain has TRBV9 and TRBJ1-2; D gene unclear. Germline assignment: CDR1 SGDLS and CDR2 YYNGEE. The CDR3 runs to 12 residues. V was shortened by 0 bases and J by 7 bases, with 7 bases between the two germline ends.

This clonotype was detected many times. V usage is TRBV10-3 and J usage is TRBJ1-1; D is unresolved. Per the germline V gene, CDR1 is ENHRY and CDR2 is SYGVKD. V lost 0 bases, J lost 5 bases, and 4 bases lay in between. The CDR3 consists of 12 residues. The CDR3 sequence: CAISESSTEAFF. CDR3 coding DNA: TGTGCCATCAGTGAGTCGAGTACTGAAGCTTTCTTT.

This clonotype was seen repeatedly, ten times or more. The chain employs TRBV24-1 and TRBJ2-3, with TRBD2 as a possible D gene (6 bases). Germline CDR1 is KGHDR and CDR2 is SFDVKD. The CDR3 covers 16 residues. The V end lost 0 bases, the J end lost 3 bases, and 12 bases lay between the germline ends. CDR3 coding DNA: TGTGCCACCAGTGATTTGATTGCGGGGCGGACAGATACGCAGTATTTT. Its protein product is CATSDLIAGRTDTQYF.

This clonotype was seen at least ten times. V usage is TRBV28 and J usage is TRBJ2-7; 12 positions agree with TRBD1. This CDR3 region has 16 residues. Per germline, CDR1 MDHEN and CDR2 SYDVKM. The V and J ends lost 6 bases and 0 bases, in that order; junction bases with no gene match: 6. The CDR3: CASSLGTGGNSYEQYF. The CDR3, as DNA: TGTGCCAGCAGCCTGGGGACAGGGGGCAACTCCTACGAGCAGTACTTC. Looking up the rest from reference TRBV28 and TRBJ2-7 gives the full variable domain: DVKVTQSSRYLVKRTGEKVFLECVQDMDHENMFWYRQDPGLGLRLIYFSYDVKMKEKGDIPEGYSVSREKKERFSLILESASTNQTSMYLCASSLGTGGNSYEQYFGPGTRLTVT.

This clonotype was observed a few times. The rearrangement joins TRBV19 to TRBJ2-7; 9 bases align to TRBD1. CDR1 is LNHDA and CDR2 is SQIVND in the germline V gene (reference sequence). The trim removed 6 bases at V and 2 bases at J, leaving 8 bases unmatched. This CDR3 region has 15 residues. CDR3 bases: TGTGCCAGTAGCTCTACAGGGGGCGCGGCCTACGAGCAGTACTTC. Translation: CASSSTGGAAYEQYF.

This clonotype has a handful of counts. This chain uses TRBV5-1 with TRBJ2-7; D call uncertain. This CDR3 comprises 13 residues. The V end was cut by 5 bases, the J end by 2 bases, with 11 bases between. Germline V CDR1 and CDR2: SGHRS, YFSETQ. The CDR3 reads CASSTTVTYEQYF. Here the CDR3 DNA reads TGCGCCAGCAGTACAACAGTAACCTACGAGCAGTACTTC.

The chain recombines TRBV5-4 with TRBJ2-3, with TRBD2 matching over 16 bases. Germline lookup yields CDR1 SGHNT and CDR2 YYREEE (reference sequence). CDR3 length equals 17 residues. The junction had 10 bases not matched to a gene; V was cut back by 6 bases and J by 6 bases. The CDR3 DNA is TGTGCCAGCACCCTTGGAGGGACTAGCGGGGGGGCCGATACGCAGTATTTT. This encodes CASTLGGTSGGADTQYF.

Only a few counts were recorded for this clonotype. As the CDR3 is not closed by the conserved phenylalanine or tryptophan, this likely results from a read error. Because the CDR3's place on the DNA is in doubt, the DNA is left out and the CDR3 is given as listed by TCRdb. CDR3 sequence: CASSKDGR. The chain couples TRBV21-1 to TRBJ2-7. TRBV21-1 is given as a pseudogene. The CDR3 length equals 8 residues, ends included.

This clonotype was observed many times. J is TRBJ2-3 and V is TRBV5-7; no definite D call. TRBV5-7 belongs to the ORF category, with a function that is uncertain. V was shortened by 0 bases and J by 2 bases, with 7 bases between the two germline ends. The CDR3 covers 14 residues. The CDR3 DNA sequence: TGTGCCAGCAGCTTGGCGTATGCCACAGATACGCAGTATTTT. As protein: CASSLAYATDTQYF.

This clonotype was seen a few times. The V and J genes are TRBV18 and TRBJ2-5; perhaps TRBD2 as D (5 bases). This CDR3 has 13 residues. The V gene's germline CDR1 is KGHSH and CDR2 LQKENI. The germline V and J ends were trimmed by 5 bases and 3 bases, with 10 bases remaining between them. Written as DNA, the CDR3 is TGTGCCAGCTCAGTAGCGTTGGAAGAGACCCAGTACTTC. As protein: CASSVALEETQYF. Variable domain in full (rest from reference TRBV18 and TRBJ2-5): NAGVMQNPRHLVRRRGQEARLRCSPMKGHSHVYWYRQLPEEGLKFMVYLQKENIIDESGMPKERFSAEFPKEGPSILRIQQVVRGDSAAYFCASSVALEETQYFGPGTRLLVL.

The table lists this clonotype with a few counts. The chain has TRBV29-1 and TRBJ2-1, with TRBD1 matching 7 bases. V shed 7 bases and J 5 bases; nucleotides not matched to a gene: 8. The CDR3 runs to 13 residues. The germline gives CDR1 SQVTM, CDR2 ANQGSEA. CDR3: CSARQGSNNEQFF. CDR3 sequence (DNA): TGCAGCGCCAGACAGGGTTCGAACAATGAGCAGTTCTTC.

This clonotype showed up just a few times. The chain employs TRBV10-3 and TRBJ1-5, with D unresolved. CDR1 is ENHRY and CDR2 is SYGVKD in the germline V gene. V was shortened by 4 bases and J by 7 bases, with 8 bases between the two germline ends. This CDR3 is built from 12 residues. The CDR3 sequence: CAISGVEQPQHF. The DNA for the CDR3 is TGTGCCATCAGTGGGGTGGAGCAGCCCCAGCATTTT.

CDR3 bases: TGTGCCAGCAGTCTAACTCAGGCCGATACGCAGTATTTT. Encoded protein: CASSLTQADTQYF. The rearrangement joins TRBV12-3 or TRBV12-4 to TRBJ2-3, with unresolved D. The CDR3 contains 13 residues. Trimming pared 5 bases from V and 6 bases from J, leaving 12 bases between.

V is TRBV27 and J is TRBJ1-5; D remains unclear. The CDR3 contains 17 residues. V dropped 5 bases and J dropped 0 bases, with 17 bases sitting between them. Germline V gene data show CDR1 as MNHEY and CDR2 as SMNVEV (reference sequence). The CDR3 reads CASSQSRTGNSNQPQHF. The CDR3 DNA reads TGTGCCAGCAGTCAATCACGGACTGGGAATAGCAATCAGCCCCAGCATTTT.

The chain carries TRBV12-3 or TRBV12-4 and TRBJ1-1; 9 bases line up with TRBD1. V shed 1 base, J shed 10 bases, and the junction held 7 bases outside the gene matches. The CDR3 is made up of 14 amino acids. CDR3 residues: CASSLEQGAMVAFF. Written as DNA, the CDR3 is TGTGCCAGCAGTTTAGAACAGGGGGCAATGGTAGCTTTCTTT.

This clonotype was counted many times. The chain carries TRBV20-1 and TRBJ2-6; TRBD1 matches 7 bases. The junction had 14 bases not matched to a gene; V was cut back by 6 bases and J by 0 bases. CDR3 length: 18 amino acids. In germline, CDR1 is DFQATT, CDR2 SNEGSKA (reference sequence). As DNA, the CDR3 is TGCAGTGCCGGAACGACAGGGAAGTCCCCCTCTGGGGCCAACGTCCTGACTTTC. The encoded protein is CSAGTTGKSPSGANVLTF.

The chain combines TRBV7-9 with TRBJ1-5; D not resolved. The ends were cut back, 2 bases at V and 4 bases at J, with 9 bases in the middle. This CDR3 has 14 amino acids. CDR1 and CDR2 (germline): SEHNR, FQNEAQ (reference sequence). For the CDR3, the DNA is TGTGCCAGCAGCTTATGGGGAGAAAATCAGCCCCAGCATTTT. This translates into CASSLWGENQPQHF.

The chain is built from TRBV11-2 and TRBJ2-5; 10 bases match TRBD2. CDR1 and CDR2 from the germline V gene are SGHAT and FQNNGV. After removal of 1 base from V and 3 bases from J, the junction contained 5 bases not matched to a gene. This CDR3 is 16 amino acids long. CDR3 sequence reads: CASSLGLTSGEETQYF. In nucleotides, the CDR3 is TGTGCCAGCAGCTTAGGTCTCACTAGCGGGGAAGAGACCCAGTACTTC. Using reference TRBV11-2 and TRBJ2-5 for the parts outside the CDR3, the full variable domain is EAGVAQSPRYKIIEKRQSVAFWCNPISGHATLYWYQQILGQGPKLLIQFQNNGVVDDSQLPKDRFSAERLKGVDSTLKIQPAKLEDSAVYLCASSLGLTSGEETQYFGPGTRLLVL.